What follows describes a single T cell receptor beta chain. The antigen remains undetermined. This specimen comes from a study of T cell responses to AZD1222 COVID-19 vaccine. The repertoire was sequenced with immunoSEQ multiplex PCR; TCRdb's copy has only in-frame clones and lacks some. The sample records roughly 30,000 clones, roughly 90% being singletons. Regarding the study as a whole: Baseline seropositives among AZD1222 recipients totaled only five or six. Spike-wide coverage was observed for vaccine-associated CD4 TCRs, with dominant responses at 160-218 and 743-854. Two doses of AZD1222 preceded a rise in Spike-specific TCR breadth and depth.

V lost 5 bases to trimming and J lost 9 bases, with 8 bases between them. Germline loops: CDR1 SGHTA, CDR2 FQGNSA. The CDR3 covers 11 residues. The rearrangement joins TRBV7-2 to TRBJ2-1, with unresolved D. Sequencing used peripheral blood, obtained on day 0 of AZD1222 vaccination. The receptor's source is an adult in good health. This CDR3 is CASSPMGEQFF. The CDR3, as DNA: TGTGCCAGCAGCCCCATGGGTGAGCAGTTCTTC.